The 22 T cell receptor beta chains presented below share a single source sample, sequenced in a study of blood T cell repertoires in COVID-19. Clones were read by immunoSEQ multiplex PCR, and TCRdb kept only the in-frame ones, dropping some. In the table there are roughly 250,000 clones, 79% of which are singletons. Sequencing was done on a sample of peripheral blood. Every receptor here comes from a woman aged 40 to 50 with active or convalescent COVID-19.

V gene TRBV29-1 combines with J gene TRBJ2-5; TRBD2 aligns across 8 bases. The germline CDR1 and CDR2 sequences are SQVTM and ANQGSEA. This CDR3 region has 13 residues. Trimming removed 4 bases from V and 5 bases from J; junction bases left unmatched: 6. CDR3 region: CSVAIGGGETQYF. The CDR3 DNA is TGCAGCGTTGCTATCGGCGGGGGGGAGACCCAGTACTTC.

CDR3 DNA: TGTGCCAGCGTCCCGGTTGCGGGCTACGAGCAGTACTTC. Translation gives CASVPVAGYEQYF. The V gene is TRBV2, the J gene TRBJ2-7, with TRBD2 as a possible D gene (5 bases). Germline V gene data show CDR1 as SNHLY and CDR2 as FYNNEI. V gave up 8 bases and J gave up 3 bases, with 14 bases separating them. The CDR3 loop spans 13 amino acids.

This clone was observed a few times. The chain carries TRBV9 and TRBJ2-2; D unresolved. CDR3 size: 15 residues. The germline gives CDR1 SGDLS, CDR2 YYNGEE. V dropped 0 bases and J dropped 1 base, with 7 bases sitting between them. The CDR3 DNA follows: TGTGCCAGCAGCGTAGCCCCAGGGAACACCGGGGAGCTGTTTTTT. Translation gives CASSVAPGNTGELFF.

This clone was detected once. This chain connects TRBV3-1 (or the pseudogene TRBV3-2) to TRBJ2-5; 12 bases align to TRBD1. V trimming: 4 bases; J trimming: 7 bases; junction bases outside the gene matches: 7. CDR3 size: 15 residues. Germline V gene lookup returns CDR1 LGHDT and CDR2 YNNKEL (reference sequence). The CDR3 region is CASSRAGQGAATQYF. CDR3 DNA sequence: TGTGCCAGCAGCCGGGCGGGACAGGGGGCGGCGACCCAGTACTTC.

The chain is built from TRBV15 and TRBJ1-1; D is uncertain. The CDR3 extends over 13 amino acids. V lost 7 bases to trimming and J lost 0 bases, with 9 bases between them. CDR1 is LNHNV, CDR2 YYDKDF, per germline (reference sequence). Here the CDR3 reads CATKIQMNTEAFF. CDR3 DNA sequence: TGTGCCACCAAAATTCAAATGAACACTGAAGCTTTCTTT.

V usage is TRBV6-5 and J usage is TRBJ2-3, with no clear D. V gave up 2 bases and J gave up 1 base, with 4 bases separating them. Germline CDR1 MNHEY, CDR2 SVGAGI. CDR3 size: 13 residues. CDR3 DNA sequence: TGTGCCAGCAGTTACCCTGGCACAGATACGCAGTATTTT. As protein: CASSYPGTDTQYF.

CDR3 in amino acids: CASSQAAGGPRDTQYF. CDR3 sequence (DNA): TGTGCCAGCAGCCAAGCCGCGGGGGGGCCGAGAGATACGCAGTATTTT. The V gene is TRBV3-1 (or the pseudogene TRBV3-2), the J gene TRBJ2-3; TRBD2 matches at 9 bases. After removal of 1 base from V and 5 bases from J, the junction contained 7 bases not matched to a gene. The CDR3 consists of 16 residues. In germline, CDR1 is LGHDT, CDR2 YNNKEL (reference sequence).

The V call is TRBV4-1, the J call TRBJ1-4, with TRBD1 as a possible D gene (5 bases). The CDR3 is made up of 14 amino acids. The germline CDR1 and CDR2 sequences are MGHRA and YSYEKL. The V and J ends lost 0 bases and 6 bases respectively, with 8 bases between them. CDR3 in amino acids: CASSQEGRDEKLFF. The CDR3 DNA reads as TGCGCCAGCAGCCAAGAAGGCAGGGATGAAAAACTGTTTTTT.

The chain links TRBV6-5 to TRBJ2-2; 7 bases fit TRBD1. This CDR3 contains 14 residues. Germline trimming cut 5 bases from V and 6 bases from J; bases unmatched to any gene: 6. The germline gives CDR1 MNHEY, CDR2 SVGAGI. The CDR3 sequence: CASSRLQGAGELFF. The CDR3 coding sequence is TGTGCCAGCAGTCGACTCCAGGGGGCCGGGGAGCTGTTTTTT.

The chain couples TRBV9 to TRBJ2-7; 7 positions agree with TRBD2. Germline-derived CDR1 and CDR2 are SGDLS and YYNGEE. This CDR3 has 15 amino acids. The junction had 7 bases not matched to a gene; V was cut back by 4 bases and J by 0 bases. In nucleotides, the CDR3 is TGTGCCAGCAGCCCCCGGGACTACTCCTCCTACGAGCAGTACTTC. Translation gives CASSPRDYSSYEQYF.

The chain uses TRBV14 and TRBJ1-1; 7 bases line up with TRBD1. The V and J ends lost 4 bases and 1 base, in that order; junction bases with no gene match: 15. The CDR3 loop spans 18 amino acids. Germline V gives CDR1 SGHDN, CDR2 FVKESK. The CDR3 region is CASSPQTGVVGANTEAFF. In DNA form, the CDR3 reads TGTGCCAGCAGCCCCCAAACAGGGGTTGTTGGTGCGAACACTGAAGCTTTCTTT.

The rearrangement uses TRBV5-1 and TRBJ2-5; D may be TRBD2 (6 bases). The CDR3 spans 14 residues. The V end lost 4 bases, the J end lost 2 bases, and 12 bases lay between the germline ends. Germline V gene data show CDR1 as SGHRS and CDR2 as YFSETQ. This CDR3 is CASSPRELQETQYF. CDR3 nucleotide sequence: TGCGCCAGCAGCCCTCGGGAGCTTCAAGAGACCCAGTACTTC.

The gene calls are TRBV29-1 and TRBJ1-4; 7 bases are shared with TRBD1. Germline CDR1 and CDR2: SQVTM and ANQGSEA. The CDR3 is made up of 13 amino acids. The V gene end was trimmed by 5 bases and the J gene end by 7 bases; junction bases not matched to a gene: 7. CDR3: CSVLTGTSEKLFF. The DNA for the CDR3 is TGCAGCGTTCTGACAGGGACAAGTGAAAAACTGTTTTTT.

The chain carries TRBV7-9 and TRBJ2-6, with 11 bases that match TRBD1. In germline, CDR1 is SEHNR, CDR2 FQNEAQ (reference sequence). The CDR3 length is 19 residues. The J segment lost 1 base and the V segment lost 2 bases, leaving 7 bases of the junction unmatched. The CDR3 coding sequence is TGTGCCAGCAGCTTACGGGGGACAGGGGGAATTTCTGGGGCCAACGTCCTGACTTTC. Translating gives CASSLRGTGGISGANVLTF.

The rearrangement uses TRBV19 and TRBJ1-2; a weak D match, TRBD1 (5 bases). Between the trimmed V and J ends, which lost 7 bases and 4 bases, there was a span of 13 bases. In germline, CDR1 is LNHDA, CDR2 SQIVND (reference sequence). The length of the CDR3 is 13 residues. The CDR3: CASTNRGSYGYTF. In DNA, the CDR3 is TGTGCCAGTACCAACCGGGGGTCCTATGGCTACACCTTC.

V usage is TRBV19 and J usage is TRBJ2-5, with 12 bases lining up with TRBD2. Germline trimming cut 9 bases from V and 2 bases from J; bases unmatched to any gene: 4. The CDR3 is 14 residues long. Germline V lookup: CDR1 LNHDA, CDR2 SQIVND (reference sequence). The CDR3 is CASRLAGDQETQYF. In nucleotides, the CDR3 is TGTGCCAGCCGACTAGCGGGAGATCAAGAGACCCAGTACTTC.

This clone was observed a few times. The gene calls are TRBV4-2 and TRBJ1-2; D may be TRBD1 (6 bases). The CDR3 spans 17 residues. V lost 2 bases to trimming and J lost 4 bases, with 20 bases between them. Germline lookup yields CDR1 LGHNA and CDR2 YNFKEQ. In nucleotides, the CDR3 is TGTGCCAGCAGCCAAAGGGTCGGGGGGCAAGATAGCTATGGCTACACCTTC. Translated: CASSQRVGGQDSYGYTF.

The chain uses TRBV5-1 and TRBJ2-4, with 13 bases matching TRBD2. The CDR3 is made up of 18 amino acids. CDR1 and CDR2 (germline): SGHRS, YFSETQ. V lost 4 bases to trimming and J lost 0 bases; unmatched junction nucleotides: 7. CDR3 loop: CASSLGTSGELAKNIQYF. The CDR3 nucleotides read TGCGCCAGCAGCCTTGGGACTAGCGGGGAACTAGCCAAAAACATTCAGTACTTC.

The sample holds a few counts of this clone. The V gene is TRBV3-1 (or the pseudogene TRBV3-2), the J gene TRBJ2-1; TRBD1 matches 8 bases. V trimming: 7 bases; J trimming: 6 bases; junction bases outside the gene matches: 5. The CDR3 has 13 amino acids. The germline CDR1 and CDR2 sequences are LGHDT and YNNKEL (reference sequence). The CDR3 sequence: CASTKQGANEQFF. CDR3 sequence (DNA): TGTGCCAGCACTAAGCAGGGGGCCAATGAGCAGTTCTTC.

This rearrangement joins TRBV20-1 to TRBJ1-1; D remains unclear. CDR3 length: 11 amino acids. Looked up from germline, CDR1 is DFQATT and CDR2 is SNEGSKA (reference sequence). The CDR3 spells CSTNSRTEAFF. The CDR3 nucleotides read TGCAGCACTAACTCGAGGACTGAAGCTTTCTTT.

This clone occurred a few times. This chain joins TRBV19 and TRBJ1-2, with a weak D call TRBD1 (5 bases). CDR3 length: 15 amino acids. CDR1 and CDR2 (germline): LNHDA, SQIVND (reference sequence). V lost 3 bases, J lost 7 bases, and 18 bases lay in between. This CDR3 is CASSIGVRGGAGYTF. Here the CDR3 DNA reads TGTGCCAGTAGTATCGGCGTACGGGGGGGTGCTGGCTACACCTTC.

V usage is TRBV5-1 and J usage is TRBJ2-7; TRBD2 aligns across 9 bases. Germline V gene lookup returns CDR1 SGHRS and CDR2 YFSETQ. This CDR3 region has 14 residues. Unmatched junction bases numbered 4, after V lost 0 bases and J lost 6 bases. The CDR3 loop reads CASSLAGTSFEQYV. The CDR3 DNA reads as TGCGCCAGCAGCTTGGCTGGGACTAGCTTCGAGCAGTACGTC.